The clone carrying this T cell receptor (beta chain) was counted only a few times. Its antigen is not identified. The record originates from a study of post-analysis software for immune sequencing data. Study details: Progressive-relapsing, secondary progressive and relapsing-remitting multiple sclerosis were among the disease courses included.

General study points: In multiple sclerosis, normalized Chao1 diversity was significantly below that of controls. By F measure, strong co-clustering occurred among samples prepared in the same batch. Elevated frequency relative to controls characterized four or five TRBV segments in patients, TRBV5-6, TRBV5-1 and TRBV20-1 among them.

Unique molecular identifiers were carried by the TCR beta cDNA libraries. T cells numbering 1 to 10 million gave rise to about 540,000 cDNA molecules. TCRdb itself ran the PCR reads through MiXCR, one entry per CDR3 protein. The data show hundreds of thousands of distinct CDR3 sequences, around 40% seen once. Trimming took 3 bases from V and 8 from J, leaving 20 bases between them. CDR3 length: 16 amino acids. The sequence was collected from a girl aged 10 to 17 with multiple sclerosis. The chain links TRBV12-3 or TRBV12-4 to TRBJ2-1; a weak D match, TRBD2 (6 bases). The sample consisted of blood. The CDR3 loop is CASSFSWAGPTHEQFF. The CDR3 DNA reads TGTGCCAGCAGTTTCTCTTGGGCGGGACCCACCCATGAGCAGTTCTTC.